This T cell receptor (beta chain) was captured in a study of T cell responses to AZD1222 COVID-19 vaccine (dated by TCRdb to the early 2020s). For the study in its entirety: Because spike-specific TCR depth and breadth did not differ between the two schedules, AZD1222 recipients who got a second dose at roughly 4 weeks were pooled with those who got a second dose at roughly 12 weeks. A total of about 250 trial participants underwent TCR sequencing, of whom 207 had received two doses of AZD1222 and approximately 25 had received two doses of the MenACWY control vaccine. Trial participants were enrolled by age into 18-55, 56-69 and 70-plus year subgroups, with roughly 150, 30 and 60 TCR-sequenced participants respectively.

The CDR3 regions of human TCRbeta chains were analyzed by immunosequencing. The authors processed their data as follows. Repertoire TCRs were matched against a reference library of SARS-CoV-2-specific TCRs generated with the MIRA antigen-specificity platform. Breadth was defined as the fraction of unique TCRs that were SARS-CoV-2-associated. Depth was defined as the fraction of total T cells that were SARS-CoV-2-associated. Using the MIRA data, every spike-specific TCR was mapped to the spike region that the TCR reacted to and assigned to either a CD4 or a CD8 class. Log10-transformed breadth and depth values were compared by one-way ANOVA with Sidak's multiple comparisons tests. Entries here come from immuneACCESS through TCRdb and include only in-frame sequences with V and J called. Some clones fail to appear in such tables; in the studies checked, an unresolved V gene covers under half of the shortfall, and the cause of the remainder is unknown. For V, J and clone size, that table is used; D and trimming come from the DNA. For this sample the table gives about 97,000 clones, of which 86% were detected only once. The top ten clonotypes cover roughly 1.4% of the sample.

Study-level results and caveats: Participants were mostly white British, with more females than males. The authors suggested clonal diversity may have been underestimated. After two AZD1222 doses, both the breadth and the depth of spike-specific TCRs were significantly higher than at day 0 and than in MenACWY recipients. Because no day 14 peak-response samples were available, the repertoires could be characterized only after the peak T cell response. The 56-69-year group was small, and its depth increase did not reach significance, likely because of low power. Conclusions about previously exposed vaccinees were limited because only six AZD1222 recipients were SARS-CoV-2 seropositive at baseline. Vaccine-associated CD4 TCRs spanned the whole spike protein, with dominant responses in regions 160-218 and 743-854. Reportedly, almost half of the unique spike-specific TCRs recognized epitopes lying outside the regions that are mutated in the B.1.351 and B.1.1.7 variants.

For this chain, trimming is 7 bases at the V end and 10 bases at the J end, and the number of junction bases without a gene match is 9. The germline V gene encodes CDR1 LNHDA and CDR2 SQIVND (reference sequence). From the cysteine through the phenylalanine, the CDR3 covers 14 amino acids. Only CDR3 DNA is held: 42 bases, read in frame from base 1. A note on this clone: Its antigen specificity is not known. No base qualities exist here, and no much larger clone lies one base off it.

The time point label here, explained by the study, means: baseline before first vaccination. Vaccinee samples were obtained from the UK trials COV001 and COV002, which included a single-blind randomized controlled phase 2/3 trial of AZD1222 (ChAdOx1 nCoV-19) in healthy adults. For TCRbeta chain sequencing, PBMC samples from trial participants were taken at day 0 and at day 28 after the second dose. Specimen: peripheral blood, collected on day 0 of AZD1222 vaccination. This sequence originates from an adult in good health. Recombination joined TRBV19 with TRBJ1-6, with 8 central nucleotides matching TRBD1. For the CDR3, the sequence is CASNSGGSGSPLHF. The DNA reads as follows: TGTGCCAGTAACTCAGGGGGCTCGGGATCACCCCTCCACTTT.